This record looks at one TCR beta chain sequence and its context. This sample was included in a study of cytomegalovirus exposure and HLA in healthy donors. This PCR relied on a set of 60 Vbeta primers and 13 Jbeta primers. Profiling relied on immunoSEQ multiplex PCR, and the TCRdb table lists in-frame clones only, not all of them. The sample holds roughly 73,000 clones; 75% are singletons and the top ten take 9.5% to 15%. Germline V gene data show CDR1 as MDHEN and CDR2 as SYDVKM. V was trimmed by 5 bases and J by 4 bases, leaving 14 bases between them. The CDR3 is 14 amino acids. The clonotype comes from a man aged 70 or older in good health and CMV-seronegative. What was sequenced was PBMCs. J is TRBJ1-1 and V is TRBV28; D is possibly TRBD1 (5 bases). The CDR3 protein is CASSPPWRGTEAFF. CDR3 nucleotide sequence: TGTGCCAGCAGTCCCCCGTGGAGGGGCACTGAAGCTTTCTTT.